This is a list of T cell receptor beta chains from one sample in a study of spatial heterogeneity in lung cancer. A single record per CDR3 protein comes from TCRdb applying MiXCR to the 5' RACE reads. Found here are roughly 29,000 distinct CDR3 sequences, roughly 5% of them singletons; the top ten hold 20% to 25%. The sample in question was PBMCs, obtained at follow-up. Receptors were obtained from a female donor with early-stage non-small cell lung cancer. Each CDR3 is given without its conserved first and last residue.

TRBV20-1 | SANRAGAETQY
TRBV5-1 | ASSIGQATDTQY
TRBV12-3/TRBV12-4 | ASSRQGRSEQY
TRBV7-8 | ASSFRDRYNEQF
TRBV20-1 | SARDVQESYNEQF
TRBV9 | ASSPGQEPSYEQY
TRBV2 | ASRTTFTDTQY
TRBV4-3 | ASSQDSGGADEQF
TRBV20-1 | SARSLLYEQY
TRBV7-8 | ASSLALRYEQY
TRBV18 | ASSRDVLT
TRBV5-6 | ASSFFRGAQPQH
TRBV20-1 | SASTAGSPLH
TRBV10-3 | ASQGAQSDNEQF
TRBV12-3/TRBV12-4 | ASSPGTSGFTGELF
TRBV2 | ASRSAGSYEQY
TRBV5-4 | ASRPAQSPMVYT
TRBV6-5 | ARNFRERTDTQY
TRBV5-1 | ASSLDSGGAGGTDTQY
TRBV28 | ASAHPGGRADTQY
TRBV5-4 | ASSSTDTQY
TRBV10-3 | AISESMRGQVTYEQY
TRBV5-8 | ASSLGRGGSGTYEQY
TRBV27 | ASSRTLNTEAF
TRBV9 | ASSVAGSNTGELF
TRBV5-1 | ASSPGDEQY
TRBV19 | ASSAPGGEKRETQY
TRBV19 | ASSIPGLRRTDTQY
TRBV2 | ASSASFVRGEQF
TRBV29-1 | SVIGTVGGRDNEQF
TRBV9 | ASSVSPGPNTEAF
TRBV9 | ASSQPGQSEQF
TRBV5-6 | ASTLGVGNSPLH
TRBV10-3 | AISGQGSGYT
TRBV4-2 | ASRRLAGDNEQF
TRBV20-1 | SASGSGGLGETQY
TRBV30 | AWSVGTPSYEQY
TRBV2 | ASTSLEQY
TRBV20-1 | SARPPDYSYEQY
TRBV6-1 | ASSEFKPPETQY
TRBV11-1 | ASSFGLKEETQY
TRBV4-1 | ASSKGQGTTNEKLF
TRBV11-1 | ASSFAGGRKLF
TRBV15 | ATRRDRGPYEQY
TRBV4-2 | ASSQTGQGRGETQY
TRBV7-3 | ASSLLGGSYNEQF
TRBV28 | ASSQPSPPTYEQY
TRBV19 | ATSRPGARSYGYT
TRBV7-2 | ASSPLAGRVDTQY
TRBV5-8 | ASSLPDREEYNEQF
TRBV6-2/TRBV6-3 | ASSYGRLPPDTQY
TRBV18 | ASSPLSTDTQY
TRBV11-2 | ASTLSGTTQETQY
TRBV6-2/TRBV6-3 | ASSYRRNTEAF